This T cell receptor beta chain was sequenced for a study of T-cell reconstitution after alpha-beta-depleted transplantation in children listed by TCRdb under 2016. With respect to the entire study: Using TCR repertoire profiling, the study followed T-cell immune reconstitution in a quantitative way in children after TCRalphabeta/CD19-depleted allogeneic hematopoietic cell transplantation.

At least ten counts were recorded for this clonotype. The specificity of this receptor is unknown. Base qualities are not provided; no much larger clone lies one nucleotide away. From the cysteine up to the phenylalanine, the CDR3 has a length of 14 residues. Only the CDR3 portion is preserved as DNA: 42 bases, with reading frame beginning at the first base. The germline V and J ends show losses of 5 bases and 4 bases respectively, and no gene match explains 7 bases of the junction. CDR1 and CDR2 (SGHVS, FQNEAQ) derive from the germline V gene. The library relied on PCR. Sequencing relied on an Illumina HiSeq 2500. TCR library preparation used molecular barcoding, with unique molecular identifiers applied to normalize quantification of the TCRbeta repertoire. TCRdb took the public reads, trimmed them with fastp at Q25, ran MiXCR for clone calling and kept in-frame beta chains. Merged by CDR3 protein, the rows form single entries marked with the most common genes and DNA. This sample gives more than 150,000 distinct CDR3 sequences in total; around 7% of them show up just once. Roughly 3% of the sample comes from the top ten.

The clonotype comes from a human donor who donated a stem cell graft to a child with Wiskott-Aldrich syndrome. Sample: PBMCs from the stem cell graft donor, taken from the stem cell graft. This sequence uses TRBV7-8 and TRBJ2-7; 8 bases in between match TRBD1. This receptor has the CDR3 CASSPQGAGYEQYF. The DNA sequence is given as TGTGCCAGCAGCCCCCAGGGGGCTGGTTACGAGCAGTACTTC.